Given below is one TCR beta chain in context. Antigen specificity is unknown. This specimen comes from a study of blood T cells in healthy people across ages. After removal of 0 bases from V and 4 bases from J, the junction contained 10 bases not matched to a gene. From germline, CDR1 is SGHRS and CDR2 YFSETQ. The CDR3 is 16 amino acids. A second about 7 to 12 cycle PCR used barcoded and J-beta primers. TCRdb re-called the 5' RACE reads with MiXCR, one entry per CDR3 protein. The sample includes approximately 1,700,000 distinct CDR3 sequences, around 42% of them seen just once. Whole-study findings and limits: Higher diversity and more naive CD4+ cells were features of long-lived donors, compared to aged donors. The lack of PBMC sorting stopped any conclusive naive versus antigen-experienced comparison.

This receptor was identified in a human donor in good health. The chain recombines TRBV5-1 with TRBJ2-7; 7 bases map to TRBD1. The sequencing sample was made of blood. In DNA, the CDR3 is TGCGCCAGCAGCTTGGCACTCGCCGGGACAGAGTACGAGCAGTACTTC. Translating gives CASSLALAGTEYEQYF.